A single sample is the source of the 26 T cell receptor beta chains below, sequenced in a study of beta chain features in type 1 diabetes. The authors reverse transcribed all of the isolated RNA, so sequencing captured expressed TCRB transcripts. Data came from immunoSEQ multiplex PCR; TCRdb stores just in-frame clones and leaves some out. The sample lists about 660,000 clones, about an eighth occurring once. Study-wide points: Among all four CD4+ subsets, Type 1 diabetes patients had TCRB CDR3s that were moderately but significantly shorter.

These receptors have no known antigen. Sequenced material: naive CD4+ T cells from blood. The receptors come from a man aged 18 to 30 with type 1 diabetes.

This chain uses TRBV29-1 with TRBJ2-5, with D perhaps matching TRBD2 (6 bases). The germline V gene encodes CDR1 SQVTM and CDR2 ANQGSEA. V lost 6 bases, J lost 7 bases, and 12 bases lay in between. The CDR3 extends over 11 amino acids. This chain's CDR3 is CSVTLAATQYF. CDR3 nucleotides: TGCAGCGTAACATTAGCGGCGACCCAGTACTTC. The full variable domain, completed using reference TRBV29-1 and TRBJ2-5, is SAVISQKPSRDICQRGTSLTIQCQVDSQVTMMFWYRQQPGQSLTLIATANQGSEATYESGFVIDKFPISRPNLTFSTLTVSNMSPEDSSIYLCSVTLAATQYFGPGTRLLVL.

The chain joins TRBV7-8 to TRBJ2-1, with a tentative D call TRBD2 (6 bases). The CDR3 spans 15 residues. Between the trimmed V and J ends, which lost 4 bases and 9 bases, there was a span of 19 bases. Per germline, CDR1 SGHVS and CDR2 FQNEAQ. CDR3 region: CASSSSGATPSEQFF. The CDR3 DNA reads TGTGCCAGCAGCTCCTCGGGAGCGACCCCCAGTGAGCAGTTCTTC.

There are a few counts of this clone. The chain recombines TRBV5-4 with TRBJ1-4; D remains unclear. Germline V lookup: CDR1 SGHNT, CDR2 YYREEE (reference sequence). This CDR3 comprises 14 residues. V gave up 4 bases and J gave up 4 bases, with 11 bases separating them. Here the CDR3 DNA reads TGTGCCAGCAGCCAGGACTTCTTTAATGAAAAACTGTTTTTT. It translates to CASSQDFFNEKLFF.

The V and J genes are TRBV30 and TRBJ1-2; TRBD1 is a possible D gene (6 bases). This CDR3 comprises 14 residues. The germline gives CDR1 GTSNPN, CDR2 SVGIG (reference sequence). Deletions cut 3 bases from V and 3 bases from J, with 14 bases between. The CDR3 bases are TGTGCCTGGAGACGTACGCGACAGGACTATGGCTACACCTTC. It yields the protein CAWRRTRQDYGYTF. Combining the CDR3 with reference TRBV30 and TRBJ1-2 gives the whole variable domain SQTIHQWPATLVQPVGSPLSLECTVEGTSNPNLYWYRQAAGRGLQLLFYSVGIGQISSEVPQNLSASRPQDRQFILSSKKLLLSDSGFYLCAWRRTRQDYGYTFGSGTRLTVV.

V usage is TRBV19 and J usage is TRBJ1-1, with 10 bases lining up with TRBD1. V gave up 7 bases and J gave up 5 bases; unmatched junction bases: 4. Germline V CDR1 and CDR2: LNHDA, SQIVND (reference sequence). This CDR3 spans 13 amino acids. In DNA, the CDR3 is TGTGCCAGTACCATGGACAGGGGGACTGAAGCTTTCTTT. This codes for CASTMDRGTEAFF. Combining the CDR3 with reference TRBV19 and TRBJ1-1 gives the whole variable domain DGGITQSPKYLFRKEGQNVTLSCEQNLNHDAMYWYRQDPGQGLRLIYYSQIVNDFQKGDIAEGYSVSREKKESFPLTVTSAQKNPTAFYLCASTMDRGTEAFFGQGTRLTVV.

CDR3 sequence (DNA): TGTGCCAGCAGCCCACGGTACTCCCGGGACAGGGAGCAAGAGACCCAGTACTTC. Translated: CASSPRYSRDREQETQYF. V gene TRBV7-9 combines with J gene TRBJ2-5; 9 bases align to TRBD1. V trimming: 5 bases; J trimming: 2 bases; junction bases outside the gene matches: 15. The CDR3 totals 18 residues. Per germline, CDR1 SEHNR and CDR2 FQNEAQ (reference sequence).

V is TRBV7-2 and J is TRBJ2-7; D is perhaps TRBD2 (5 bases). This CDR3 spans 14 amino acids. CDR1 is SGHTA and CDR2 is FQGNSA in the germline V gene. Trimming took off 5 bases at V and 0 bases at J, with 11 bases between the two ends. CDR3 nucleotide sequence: TGTGCCAGCAGCCTCGACGGGAACTCCTACGAGCAGTACTTC. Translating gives CASSLDGNSYEQYF.

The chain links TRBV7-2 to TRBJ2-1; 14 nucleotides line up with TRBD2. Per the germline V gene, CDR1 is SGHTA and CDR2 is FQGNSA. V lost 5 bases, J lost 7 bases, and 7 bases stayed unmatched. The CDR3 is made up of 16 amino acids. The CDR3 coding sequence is TGTGCCAGCAGCCCCGTGACTAGCGGGAGGGGAAATGAGCAGTTCTTC. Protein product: CASSPVTSGRGNEQFF.

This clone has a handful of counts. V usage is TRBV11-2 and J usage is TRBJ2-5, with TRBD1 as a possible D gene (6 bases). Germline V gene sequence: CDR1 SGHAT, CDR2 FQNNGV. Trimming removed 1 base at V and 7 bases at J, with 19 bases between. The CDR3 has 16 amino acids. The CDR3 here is CASSLGIRDISWTQYF. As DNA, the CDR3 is TGTGCCAGCAGCTTAGGGATCCGGGACATTAGCTGGACCCAGTACTTC.

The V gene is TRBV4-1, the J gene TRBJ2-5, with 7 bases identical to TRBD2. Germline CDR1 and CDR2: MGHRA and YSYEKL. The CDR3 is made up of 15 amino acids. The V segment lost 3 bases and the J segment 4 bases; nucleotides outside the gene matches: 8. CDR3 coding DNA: TGCGCCAGCAGCCACGGGACTATAGCCGGAGAGACCCAGTACTTC. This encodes CASSHGTIAGETQYF.

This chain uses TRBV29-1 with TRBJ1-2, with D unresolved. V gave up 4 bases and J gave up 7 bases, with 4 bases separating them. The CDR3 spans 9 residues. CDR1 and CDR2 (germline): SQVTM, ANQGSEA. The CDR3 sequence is CSVASGYTF. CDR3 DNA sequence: TGCAGCGTTGCAAGTGGCTACACCTTC.

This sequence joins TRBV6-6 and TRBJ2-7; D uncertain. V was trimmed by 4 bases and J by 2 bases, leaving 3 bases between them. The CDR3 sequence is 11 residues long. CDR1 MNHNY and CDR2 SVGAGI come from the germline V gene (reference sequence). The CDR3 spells CASSSTYEQYF. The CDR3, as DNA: TGTGCCAGCAGTTCGACCTACGAGCAGTACTTC.

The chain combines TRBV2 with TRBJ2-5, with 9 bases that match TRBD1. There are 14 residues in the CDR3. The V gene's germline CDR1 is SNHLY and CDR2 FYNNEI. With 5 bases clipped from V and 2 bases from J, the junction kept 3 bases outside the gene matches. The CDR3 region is CASSSGTGQETQYF. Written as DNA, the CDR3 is TGTGCCAGCAGTTCCGGGACAGGGCAAGAGACCCAGTACTTC.

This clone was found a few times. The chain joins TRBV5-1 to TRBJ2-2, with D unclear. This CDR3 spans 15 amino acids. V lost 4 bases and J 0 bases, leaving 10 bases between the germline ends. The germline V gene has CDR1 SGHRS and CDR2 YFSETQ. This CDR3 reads CASSLTPANTGELFF. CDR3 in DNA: TGCGCCAGCAGCCTGACCCCTGCGAACACCGGGGAGCTGTTTTTT.

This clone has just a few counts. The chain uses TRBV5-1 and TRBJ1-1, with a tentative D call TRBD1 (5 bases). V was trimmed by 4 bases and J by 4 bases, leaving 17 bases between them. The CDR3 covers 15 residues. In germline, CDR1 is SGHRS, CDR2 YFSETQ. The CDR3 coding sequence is TGCGCCAGCAGCCCCCCCGCCACCGGGGGCACTGAAGCTTTCTTT. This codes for CASSPPATGGTEAFF.

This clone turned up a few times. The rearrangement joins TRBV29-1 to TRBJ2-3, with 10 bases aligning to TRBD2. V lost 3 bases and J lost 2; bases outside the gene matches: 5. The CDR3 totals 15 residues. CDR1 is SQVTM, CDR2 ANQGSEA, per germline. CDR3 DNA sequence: TGCAGCGTTGATGACAGCGGGAGGGCCACAGATACGCAGTATTTT. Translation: CSVDDSGRATDTQYF.

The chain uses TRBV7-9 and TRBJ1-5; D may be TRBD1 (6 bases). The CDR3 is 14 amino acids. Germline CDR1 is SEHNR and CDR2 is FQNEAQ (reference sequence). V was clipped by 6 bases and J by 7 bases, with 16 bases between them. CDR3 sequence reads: CASSISGEGQPQHF. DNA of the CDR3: TGTGCCAGCAGTATTTCAGGGGAAGGACAGCCCCAGCATTTT.

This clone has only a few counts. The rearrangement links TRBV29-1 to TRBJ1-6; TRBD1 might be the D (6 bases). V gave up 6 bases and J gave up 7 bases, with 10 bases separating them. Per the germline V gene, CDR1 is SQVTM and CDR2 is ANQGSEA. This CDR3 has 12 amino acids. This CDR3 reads CSVQTGNSPLHF. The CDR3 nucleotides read TGCAGCGTCCAAACAGGGAATTCACCCCTCCACTTT.

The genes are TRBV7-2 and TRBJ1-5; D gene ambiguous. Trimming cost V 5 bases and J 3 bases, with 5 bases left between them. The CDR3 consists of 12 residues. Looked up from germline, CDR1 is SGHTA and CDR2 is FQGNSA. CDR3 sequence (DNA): TGTGCCAGCAGCCGTTACAATCAGCCCCAGCATTTT. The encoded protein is CASSRYNQPQHF.

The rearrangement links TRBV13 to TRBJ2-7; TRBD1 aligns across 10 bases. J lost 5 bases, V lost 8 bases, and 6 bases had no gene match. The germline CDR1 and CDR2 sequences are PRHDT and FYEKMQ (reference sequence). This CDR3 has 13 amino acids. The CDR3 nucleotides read TGTGCCAGCTCAGGACAGGGGGGCCACGAGCAGTACTTC. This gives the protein CASSGQGGHEQYF. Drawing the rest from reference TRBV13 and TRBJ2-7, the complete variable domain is AAGVIQSPRHLIKEKRETATLKCYPIPRHDTVYWYQQGPGQDPQFLISFYEKMQSDKGSIPDRFSAQQFSDYHSELNMSSLELGDSALYFCASSGQGGHEQYFGPGTRLTVT.

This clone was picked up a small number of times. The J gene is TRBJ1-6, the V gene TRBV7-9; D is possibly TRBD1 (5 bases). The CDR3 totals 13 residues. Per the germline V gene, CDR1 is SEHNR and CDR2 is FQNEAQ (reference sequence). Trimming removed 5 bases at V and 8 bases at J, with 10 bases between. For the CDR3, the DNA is TGTGCCAGCAGCCTCGGGGGGGATTCACCCCTCCACTTT. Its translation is CASSLGGDSPLHF.

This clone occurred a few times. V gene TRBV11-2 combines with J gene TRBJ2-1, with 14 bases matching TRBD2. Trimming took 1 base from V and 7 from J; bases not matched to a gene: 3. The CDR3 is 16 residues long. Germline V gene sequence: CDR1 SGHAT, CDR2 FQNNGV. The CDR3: CASSLGLAGGWNEQFF. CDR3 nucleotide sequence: TGTGCCAGCAGCTTAGGACTAGCGGGAGGGTGGAATGAGCAGTTCTTC.

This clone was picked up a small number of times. This chain's CDR3 is CASSSRGEETQYF. The CDR3 DNA follows: TGTGCCAGCAGCTCGCGGGGGGAAGAGACCCAGTACTTC. The genes are TRBV9 and TRBJ2-5; 8 bases are shared with TRBD2. The CDR3 spans 13 residues. Germline CDR1 is SGDLS and CDR2 is YYNGEE. V gave up 4 bases and J gave up 3 bases; unmatched junction bases: 2.

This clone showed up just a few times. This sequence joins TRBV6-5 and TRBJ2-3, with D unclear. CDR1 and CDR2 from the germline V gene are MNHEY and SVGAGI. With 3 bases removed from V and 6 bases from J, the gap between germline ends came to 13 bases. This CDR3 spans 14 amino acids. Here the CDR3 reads CASSYGLPRDTQYF. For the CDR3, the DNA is TGTGCCAGCAGTTATGGTCTGCCCCGGGATACGCAGTATTTT.

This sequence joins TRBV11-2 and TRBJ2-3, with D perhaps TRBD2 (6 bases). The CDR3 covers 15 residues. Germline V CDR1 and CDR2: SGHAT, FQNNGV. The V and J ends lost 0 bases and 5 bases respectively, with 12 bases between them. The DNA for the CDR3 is TGTGCCAGCAGCTTAGATCCGGGGAGGCAAGATACGCAGTATTTT. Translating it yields CASSLDPGRQDTQYF.

The CDR3 sequence is CAWSPGIVSYEQYF. DNA of the CDR3: TGTGCCTGGAGTCCCGGGATAGTCTCCTACGAGCAGTACTTC. This chain joins TRBV30 and TRBJ2-7; D possibly corresponds to TRBD2 (5 bases). Trimming took 2 bases from V and 0 from J, leaving 11 bases between them. The CDR3 spans 14 residues. Germline V lookup: CDR1 GTSNPN, CDR2 SVGIG (reference sequence).